These 18 T cell receptor beta chains share one sample of origin, sequenced in a study of cytomegalovirus exposure and HLA in healthy donors. PCR amplification relied on 60 Vbeta primers (plus 13 Jbeta primers). Repertoires were generated with immunoSEQ multiplex PCR, while TCRdb's copy carries only in-frame clones and drops some. The sample contains just over 150,000 clones, 82% of which appear only once. The specimen was PBMCs. These receptors originate from a woman aged 45-60 years in good health and CMV-seropositive.

The chain combines TRBV4-1 with TRBJ1-4, with TRBD1 matching over 7 bases. The CDR3 is made up of 16 amino acids. V was pared by 2 bases and J by 5 bases, with 8 bases of the junction left unmatched. The V gene's germline CDR1 is MGHRA and CDR2 YSYEKL. The CDR3 spells CASSQNSQGRNEKLFF. The CDR3 DNA follows: TGCGCCAGCAGCCAAAATTCACAGGGGAGGAATGAAAAACTGTTTTTT.

This clone was picked up a small number of times. This rearrangement joins TRBV9 to TRBJ2-5; 8 bases align to TRBD2. Germline assignment: CDR1 SGDLS and CDR2 YYNGEE. J was trimmed by 2 bases and V by 4 bases; bases with no gene match: 4. The CDR3 has 14 residues. CDR3 DNA sequence: TGTGCCAGCAGCCCGCGGGGGGATCAAGAGACCCAGTACTTC. Translation gives CASSPRGDQETQYF.

This chain links TRBV27 with TRBJ1-2, with D perhaps matching TRBD1 (6 bases). The CDR3 is 15 amino acids. V was pared by 3 bases and J by 4 bases, with 15 bases between. Germline CDR1 MNHEY, CDR2 SMNVEV (reference sequence). The CDR3 nucleotides read TGTGCCAGCAGTTTCGGACTGGGAGGGGGCTATGGCTACACCTTC. Protein sequence: CASSFGLGGGYGYTF.

Notes on this clone: The junction and the germline gene differ at one end; a read error may be behind it. The J gene is TRBJ1-5, the V gene TRBV7-9; TRBD1 aligns across 10 bases. Germline V lookup: CDR1 SEHNR, CDR2 FQNEAQ (reference sequence). The CDR3 totals 15 residues. The CDR3 coding sequence is TGTTCCAGCAGCCCCGGACAGGGGGAAGGTCAGCCCCAGCATTTT. Its translation is CSSSPGQGEGQPQHF.

The J gene is TRBJ1-3, the V gene TRBV9; a possible D gene is TRBD1 (6 bases). The germline CDR1 and CDR2 sequences are SGDLS and YYNGEE. V was pared by 4 bases and J by 8 bases, with 16 bases between. The CDR3 totals 14 residues. CDR3 amino acids: CASSRGTQEYTIYF. DNA of the CDR3: TGTGCCAGCAGCCGAGGGACACAGGAGTACACCATATATTTT.

The rearrangement joins TRBV6-4 to TRBJ1-1, with D maybe TRBD1 (6 bases). Trimming left V 8 bases short and J 4 bases short, with 17 bases between. CDR1 MRHNA and CDR2 SNTAGT come from the germline V gene. This CDR3 is built from 14 residues. The CDR3 here is CASQPEQGITEAFF. The CDR3 DNA is TGTGCCAGCCAACCGGAACAGGGAATCACTGAAGCTTTCTTT.

V is TRBV11-2 and J is TRBJ2-2, with TRBD1 as a possible D gene (6 bases). Trimming pared 6 bases from V and 7 bases from J, leaving 9 bases between. The CDR3 covers 12 residues. Germline CDR1 is SGHAT and CDR2 is FQNNGV. CDR3 protein: CASRRQVGELFF. As DNA, the CDR3 is TGTGCCAGCAGAAGACAGGTCGGGGAGCTGTTTTTT. Looking up the rest from reference TRBV11-2 and TRBJ2-2 gives the full variable domain: EAGVAQSPRYKIIEKRQSVAFWCNPISGHATLYWYQQILGQGPKLLIQFQNNGVVDDSQLPKDRFSAERLKGVDSTLKIQPAKLEDSAVYLCASRRQVGELFFGEGSRLTVL.

This chain links TRBV9 with TRBJ1-4; D uncertain. V was trimmed by 3 bases and J by 8 bases, leaving 17 bases between them. This CDR3 region has 15 residues. The germline V gene has CDR1 SGDLS and CDR2 YYNGEE. CDR3 residues: CASSALVGPWEKLFF. The DNA for the CDR3 is TGTGCCAGCAGCGCTCTGGTTGGGCCCTGGGAAAAACTGTTTTTT.

The genes are TRBV5-4 and TRBJ2-3, with a tentative D call TRBD1 (6 bases). V lost 2 bases and J lost 2, with 12 bases in between. CDR1 is SGHNT and CDR2 is YYREEE in the germline V gene (reference sequence). CDR3 length: 15 residues. CDR3 sequence: CASSFTGTYTDTQYF. In DNA, the CDR3 is TGTGCCAGCAGCTTTACAGGGACCTACACAGATACGCAGTATTTT.

This rearrangement joins TRBV5-1 to TRBJ2-2; 9 bases are a match to TRBD1. After removal of 4 bases from V and 7 bases from J, the junction contained 11 bases not matched to a gene. The CDR3 runs 16 residues. Germline lookup yields CDR1 SGHRS and CDR2 YFSETQ. CDR3 sequence: CASSNGQGKGGGELFF. CDR3 coding DNA: TGCGCCAGCAGCAATGGACAGGGGAAGGGAGGCGGGGAGCTGTTTTTT.

This chain joins TRBV19 and TRBJ1-4, with 8 positions matching TRBD1. Germline V gene lookup returns CDR1 LNHDA and CDR2 SQIVND (reference sequence). The trim removed 7 bases at V and 7 bases at J, leaving 5 bases unmatched. This CDR3 spans 13 amino acids. As DNA, the CDR3 is TGTGCCAGTAAGGACAGGGAAGGTGAAAAACTGTTTTTT. Its translation is CASKDREGEKLFF.

This sequence joins TRBV29-1 and TRBJ1-1; D is undetermined. V gave up 4 bases and J gave up 6 bases, with 21 bases separating them. Germline V lookup: CDR1 SQVTM, CDR2 ANQGSEA. This CDR3 has 15 amino acids. CDR3 sequence: CSVVAAAAPVAEAFF. The CDR3 DNA reads as TGCAGCGTTGTCGCCGCTGCGGCCCCGGTAGCTGAAGCTTTCTTT.

This clone was seen a handful of times. V gene TRBV30 combines with J gene TRBJ2-5, with 11 bases identical to TRBD2. V was clipped by 4 bases and J by 7 bases; unmatched bases: 8. This CDR3 comprises 14 residues. CDR1 and CDR2 from the germline V gene are GTSNPN and SVGIG (reference sequence). Here the CDR3 DNA reads TGTGCCTGGACGCTAGCGGGGGGATTCGGGACCCAGTACTTC. This encodes CAWTLAGGFGTQYF.

V gene TRBV9 combines with J gene TRBJ1-1, with TRBD1 matching over 9 bases. Per germline, CDR1 SGDLS and CDR2 YYNGEE. This CDR3 is 16 amino acids long. V trimming: 4 bases; J trimming: 2 bases; junction bases outside the gene matches: 9. The CDR3 spells CASSPRDRVINTEAFF. The CDR3 DNA reads TGTGCCAGCAGCCCCCGGGACAGGGTCATCAACACTGAAGCTTTCTTT.

The chain combines TRBV10-2 with TRBJ2-3; TRBD2 agrees at 10 bases. This CDR3 has 17 residues. Germline-derived CDR1 and CDR2 are WSHSY and SAAADI. Germline trimming cut 3 bases from V and 6 bases from J; bases unmatched to any gene: 12. CDR3 nucleotides: TGCGCCAGCAGTGAAGAGGGCGGAAGCGGGGGGGCCGATACGCAGTATTTT. Amino acids: CASSEEGGSGGADTQYF.

The chain is built from TRBV7-9 and TRBJ2-4, with a tentative D call TRBD2 (6 bases). The V end lost 4 bases, the J end lost 3 bases, and 7 bases lay between the germline ends. The germline gives CDR1 SEHNR, CDR2 FQNEAQ (reference sequence). The CDR3 contains 13 residues. The DNA of the CDR3 is TGTGCCAGCAGCTGGCGGGGCAAAAACATTCAGTACTTC. Amino acid sequence: CASSWRGKNIQYF.

J is TRBJ2-1 and V is TRBV5-8; the D gene is possibly TRBD1 (6 bases). The CDR3 runs to 14 residues. Germline V CDR1 and CDR2: SGHTS, YDEGEE. Trimming pared 10 bases from V and 7 bases from J, leaving 21 bases between. Here the CDR3 reads CAGLRWGQWNEQFF. CDR3 DNA: TGTGCCGGCCTCCGATGGGGGCAGTGGAATGAGCAGTTCTTC.

In this sample, this clone turned up a few times. V and J are TRBV29-1 and TRBJ2-1, with TRBD1 matching over 8 bases. The CDR3 spans 15 residues. Losses at the gene ends were 4 bases for V and 6 bases for J; bases not matched to a gene: 11. In germline, CDR1 is SQVTM, CDR2 ANQGSEA. The chain's CDR3 is CSVAGGSYQGNEQFF. In DNA form, the CDR3 reads TGCAGCGTTGCAGGGGGCTCTTATCAAGGCAATGAGCAGTTCTTC.